This entry describes one T cell receptor beta chain. Produced via immunoSEQ multiplex PCR; TCRdb's table is partial and in-frame only. The sample shows approximately 580,000 clones, approximately 78% of them seen only once. The CDR3 is made up of 18 amino acids. Trimming cost V 0 bases and J 3 bases; bases outside gene matches: 14. CDR1 and CDR2 (germline): LGHNA, YNFKEQ. The sample originates from a study of shared T cell receptors in the human thymus. These data were also reused for a study on human thymus T cells. That source notes: Thymic samples were excised during corrective heart operations. Seemingly biased V and J gene usage marked thymic and blood repertoires.

The receptor was derived from a boy under two years old with a congenital heart defect. The chain carries TRBV4-2 and TRBJ2-7; 7 nucleotides match TRBD2. Sequenced input: thymocytes. CDR3 nucleotide sequence: TGTGCCAGCAGCCAAGATTTTGGAAAGACTAGCTCATACTACGAGCAGTACTTC. Its protein is CASSQDFGKTSSYYEQYF.